The sample holds a few counts of the clone carrying this TCR beta chain. The antigen is not known. At one of its ends the junction is not consistent with the germline gene, which may arise from a read error. The table came from immunoSEQ multiplex PCR; TCRdb's copy has only in-frame clones and leaves some out. The sample has 45,000 or so clones, 73% seen once; the top ten hold approximately 11%. There was relapse after autologous stem cell transplantation in every patient, and there was variation in brentuximab vedotin exposure. The data are from a study of PD-1 blockade in classical Hodgkin lymphoma. For the study at large: Every 2 weeks, patients got 3 mg/kg intravenous nivolumab.

Study-level points and caveats: CD8+ TCR diversity did not rise significantly by C4D1, unlike CD4+.

The CDR3 is 15 residues long. CDR1 SGDLS and CDR2 YYNGEE come from the germline V gene. This receptor was obtained from a human donor with classical Hodgkin lymphoma. This sequence joins TRBV9 and TRBJ2-6; unclear D gene. The sample in question was peripheral blood mononuclear cells (PBMCs), obtained at baseline. CDR3 sequence: CASSVASSGANVLTF. In nucleotides, the CDR3 is TGTGCCAGCAGTGTAGCAAGCTCTGGGGCCAACGTCCTGACTTTC.